Listed here is a single TCR beta chain. The target antigen is unknown. Under the authors' procedure: Across clinicopathological groups, CDR3 differences served as the basis for building a distant-metastasis classifier for papillary thyroid cancer. TCRdb ran MiXCR on the PCR reads. What appears here as the V and J calls and clone size reflects TCRdb's work, not the paper's. Of tens of thousands of clones in the sample, 15% to 20% were seen once. Thyroid surgery was performed in patients who had received no treatment beforehand. These data come from a study of metastatic and nonmetastatic thyroid tumors. About the research overall: Repertoires were compared across blood and tumor or nodule tissue from malignant and benign thyroid patients.

Overall study results and limits: When malignant thyroid tumors were compared with benign nodules, TCR beta diversity was reportedly significantly higher in the malignant tumors. This held in both blood and tumor samples.

The TCR originated in a male donor with papillary thyroid cancer or a benign thyroid nodule (not recorded which). Some clones in this sample may be carry-over from other donors' samples. Sequenced material: blood.

In DNA form, the CDR3 reads TGCAGTGCTAGACCGGCGGTGGGGAGCCGGGGCTACAATGAGCAGTTCTTC. It translates to CSARPAVGSRGYNEQFF. The rearrangement uses TRBV20-1 and TRBJ2-1; perhaps TRBD2 as D (5 bases). The germline V and J ends were trimmed by 2 bases and 3 bases, with 20 bases remaining between them. Germline loops: CDR1 DFQATT, CDR2 SNEGSKA (reference sequence). The CDR3 extends over 17 amino acids.